This T cell receptor beta chain is drawn from a study of T cell repertoires in cytomegalovirus infection (dated by TCRdb to the late 2010s). In the study overall: The HLA type of each donor mattered for the analysis, because public TCR beta signatures pointed to carriage of CMV infection along with the matching HLA type. Overall results and qualifications from the work: The ex vivo response was dominated by HLA-C-restricted CMV-specific TCR beta clonotypes, which also provided the single most frequent clonotype in two of eight donors. In both this cohort and an independent roughly 350-donor cohort, the cumulative frequency of public TCR beta family members distinguished carriers of CMV infection plus the relevant HLA type.

Sequencer: Illumina HiSeq 1500. The public sequencing data were trimmed at Q25 with fastp and processed into clonotypes with MiXCR by TCRdb, which kept only in-frame beta chains. Identical CDR3 proteins give one entry, which carries the most common genes and DNA. This sample holds about 240,000 distinct CDR3 sequences; 9% to 15% were observed only once. The ten largest clones capture under 2% of the sample. Many counts were recorded for this clonotype. Its specific antigen is unknown. The record has no base qualities; no much larger clone is one base away. V is cut by 3 bases and J by 0 bases, and the space between the germline ends is 15 bases. The germline V gene (reference sequence) gives CDR1 as DFQATT and CDR2 as SNEGSKA. The CDR3 numbers 16 residues from cysteine through phenylalanine. Only the CDR3 region is kept as DNA, spanning 48 bases read in frame from base 1.

The clonotype was recovered from a human donor in good health (CMV status not recorded). Some clones in this sample may be carry-over from other donors' samples. Recombination connected TRBV20-1 to TRBJ1-3; no confident D gene assignment can be made. Sequencing was carried out using PBMCs. The bases are TGCAGTGCTAGGGGTACGGGGTATTCCTCTGGAAACACCATATATTTT. This encodes CSARGTGYSSGNTIYF.